This T cell receptor (beta chain) was identified in a study of blood T cells in healthy people across ages. Notes on the study in general: No conclusive comparison of naive versus antigen-experienced cells was possible with unsorted PBMCs. Roughly linearly, TCR beta diversity per million T cells fell as age increased.

This clonotype showed up just a few times. Its specificity is not known. The CDR3 spans 14 residues. CDR1 DFQATT and CDR2 SNEGSKA come from the germline V gene (reference sequence). J lost 8 bases, V lost 5 bases, and 13 bases had no gene match. PCR was performed a second time for about 6 to 11 cycles using a sample-barcoded 5' primer and a J-beta primer mix. TCRdb analysed the 5' RACE reads with MiXCR anew, one entry per CDR3 protein. The table lists about 970,000 distinct CDR3 sequences, 45% to 60% of them singletons, with over 20% in the top ten. The chain joins TRBV20-1 to TRBJ2-3; 7 bases are a match to TRBD2. Source material: blood. The origin of this receptor is a woman in her sixties in good health. The DNA for the CDR3 is TGCAGTGCTGGAGGACTAGTTAGAATTGGTACGCAGTATTTT. Its translation: CSAGGLVRIGTQYF.